The present TCR beta chain was sequenced within a study of OX40 agonist ivuxolimab in advanced cancers. The germline V and J ends were trimmed by 4 bases and 4 bases, with 5 bases remaining between them. The CDR3 loop spans 11 amino acids. Germline V gene data show CDR1 as SGHDT and CDR2 as YYEEEE. TCRdb's table, derived via immunoSEQ multiplex PCR, lists solely in-frame clones and lacks some. The data show more than 50,000 clones, approximately 90% seen once. The TCR was taken from an adult with an advanced solid tumor such as melanoma, head and neck, liver or kidney cancer. The chain recombines TRBV5-6 with TRBJ1-1; D remains unclear. Sample: CD4+ or CD8+ T cells sorted from blood, taken in a trial of the OX40 agonist ivuxolimab. The CDR3 loop is CASSVGTEAFF. CDR3 DNA: TGTGCCAGCAGCGTGGGCACTGAAGCTTTCTTT.